This TCR beta chain was documented in a study of T cells after yellow fever vaccination. TCRdb reprocessed the 5' RACE reads via MiXCR and lists one record per CDR3 protein. The data hold about 630,000 distinct CDR3 sequences, with around an eighth observed a single time. This clonotype has more than one count but fewer than ten. Trimming at V came to 4 bases and at J to 10 bases, leaving 9 bases not matched to a gene. CDR1 MGHDK and CDR2 SYGVNS come from the germline V gene. The CDR3 consists of 14 residues. The clonotype was recovered from a man aged 25-40 years who received the YFV17D yellow fever vaccine. The sample in question was PBMCs, obtained on the day of the yellow fever booster vaccination. The J gene is TRBJ2-2, the V gene TRBV25-1; 7 nucleotides line up with TRBD1. CDR3 amino acids: CASSVTGSPMELFF. DNA for the CDR3: TGTGCCAGCAGTGTGACAGGGTCTCCTATGGAGCTGTTTTTT.